This TCR beta chain was recovered during a study of cytomegalovirus exposure and HLA in healthy donors. 60 Vbeta and 13 Jbeta primers were used in PCR. Method: immunoSEQ multiplex PCR; TCRdb's copy keeps in-frame clones and lacks some. Altogether around 150,000 clones are present, roughly 73% being singletons, with the ten largest covering roughly 10%. Trimming took 2 bases from V and 6 from J, leaving 11 bases between them. This CDR3 contains 13 residues. Germline V gives CDR1 SGHNT, CDR2 YYREEE (reference sequence). This clone was seen a few times. The sample comprised PBMCs. The receptor was derived from a man aged 18 to 30 in good health and CMV-seropositive. The chain recombines TRBV5-4 with TRBJ1-1; possibly TRBD1 for D (6 bases). CDR3 amino acids: CASSFGGLSEAFF. In DNA form, the CDR3 reads TGTGCCAGCAGCTTCGGGGGGCTTTCTGAAGCTTTCTTT.